This TCR beta chain appears in the sequencing data of a study of CD8 T cells in Susac syndrome. Looked up from germline, CDR1 is SQVTM and CDR2 is ANQGSEA. The CDR3 has 13 amino acids. The ends were cut back, 4 bases at V and 3 bases at J, with 11 bases in the middle. Random hexamers served to reverse transcribe roughly 0.45 to 1 ug RNA. Across 54 Vbeta and 13 Jbeta, immunoSEQ multiplex PCR amplified TCR beta CDR3. TCRdb used MiXCR to reprocess the immunoSEQ multiplex PCR reads, holding one entry per CDR3 protein. The repertoire holds nearly 200,000 distinct CDR3 sequences, nearly 95% seen once, with 0.093% in the top ten. TCR beta sequences were obtained from blood CD8+ and CD4+ T cells. The patients who served as multiple sclerosis controls were treatment-naive and had stable or active relapsing-remitting disease that fulfilled the revised McDonald criteria. Negative isolation was applied to CD8+ and CD4+ T cells, and FACS enrichment was applied to TEMRA cells.

The V and J genes are TRBV29-1 and TRBJ2-3; D is ambiguous. The origin of this receptor is a human donor with multiple sclerosis. Input material: CD4+ T cells from PBMCs. The CDR3 coding sequence is TGCAGCGTTGCCGGGCAGGAGACAGATACGCAGTATTTT. Residues: CSVAGQETDTQYF.